The rows below give T cell receptor beta chains drawn from one sample of a study of blood T cells in healthy people across ages. TCRdb called the 5' RACE reads again in MiXCR, with one record for every CDR3 protein. Among about 780,000 distinct CDR3 sequences listed, under 30% were seen once. These same data were also listed under a study on T cells of mothers and their children.

The sequenced material came from blood. These receptors were taken from a boy between 10 and 17 years old in good health. CDR3s include the opening cysteine and the closing phenylalanine or tryptophan. The D gene is left open where the match is weak. Only part of the rows carry a size: once, few, many, or a class if the clone is expanded.

TGCGCCAGCAGCTTTTTGGGACAGGGCATCCAAGAGACCCAGTACTTC | CASSFLGQGIQETQYF | TRBJ2-5 | TRBD1 | TRBV5-1 | .
TGCGCCAGCAGCCTCGACAGGGGACTGTACTATGGCTACACCTTC | CASSLDRGLYYGYTF | TRBJ1-2 | TRBD1 | TRBV4-1 | few
TGTGCCACGGGACTGCCTAGCACAGATACGCAGTATTTT | CATGLPSTDTQYF | TRBJ2-3 | . | TRBV24-1 | few
TGTGCCAGCAGTTACGTGGACTCTCGCTCCTACAATGAGCAGTTCTTC | CASSYVDSRSYNEQFF | TRBJ2-1 | . | TRBV6-5 | .
TGTGCCAGCAGCTTAGGGGCTGAATCAGCCAAAAACATTCAGTACTTC | CASSLGAESAKNIQYF | TRBJ2-4 | . | TRBV7-8 | few
TGTGCCAGCTCACCACCGATGAGGGACTACAATGAGCAGTTCTTC | CASSPPMRDYNEQFF | TRBJ2-1 | . | TRBV18 | .
TGTGCCAGCAGCTTAGCTCCGAAGGGGGACATTCAGTACTTC | CASSLAPKGDIQYF | TRBJ2-4 | . | TRBV11-2 | .
TGTGCCAGCAGCCAAGGGGGCCCCTACGAGCAGTACTTC | CASSQGGPYEQYF | TRBJ2-7 | . | TRBV3-1 | few
TGTGCCAGCAGCGAGACCGGGACAGGGTTCAACATTCGGTACTTC | CASSETGTGFNIRYF | TRBJ2-4 | TRBD1 | TRBV2 | .
TGCGCCAGCAGCTTCGGGACAGGGGTTGCTGGGGCCAACGTCCTGACTTTC | CASSFGTGVAGANVLTF | TRBJ2-6 | TRBD1 | TRBV5-1 | .
TGTGCCAGCAGCGCCGGGGCCGAGGGCTACACCTTC | CASSAGAEGYTF | TRBJ1-2 | . | TRBV9 | .
TGCAGTGCTAGTTTGGGGGCGAGGGAGCAGTACTTC | CSASLGAREQYF | TRBJ2-7 | . | TRBV20-1 | .
TGCGCCAGCAGCCAATCCCCCCTACCAGAGACCCAGTACTTC | CASSQSPLPETQYF | TRBJ2-5 | . | TRBV4-1 | .
TGTGCCAGCAGTTACGGGGGTGGACTTACTGAAGCTTTCTTT | CASSYGGGLTEAFF | TRBJ1-1 | . | TRBV6-6 | .
TGTGCCAGCTCACCAATAGCGGGGTCCGGGGAGACCCAGTACTTC | CASSPIAGSGETQYF | TRBJ2-5 | TRBD2 | TRBV18 | once
TGTGCCAGCAGTGAAGCGTTATCAGACAAAGAGACCCAGTACTTC | CASSEALSDKETQYF | TRBJ2-5 | . | TRBV28 | .
TGTGCCAGCAGTTTACAGGGGGCCTGGGGTGGCTACACCTTC | CASSLQGAWGGYTF | TRBJ1-2 | TRBD1 | TRBV27 | .
TGTGCCACCAGCAGAGGTGAGGACAAAAAAGGGGCGGATACGCAGTATTTT | CATSRGEDKKGADTQYF | TRBJ2-3 | . | TRBV15 | .
TGTGCCAGCGGGCGGAAGGTTCAAGAGACCCAGTACTTC | CASGRKVQETQYF | TRBJ2-5 | . | TRBV2 | few
TGTGCCAGCAGTTTAAGTGGGACAGGGTCCGAGCAGTACTTC | CASSLSGTGSEQYF | TRBJ2-7 | TRBD1 | TRBV27 | few
TGTGCCACCAGCAGACGATGGGGTCCGTCCTACGAGCAGTACTTC | CATSRRWGPSYEQYF | TRBJ2-7 | . | TRBV15 | .
TGCAGTGCTAGAGATCAAGGTCTACGGGAAAGCTCCTACAATGAGCAGTTCTTC | CSARDQGLRESSYNEQFF | TRBJ2-1 | . | TRBV20-1 | .
TGCGCCAACCGAGCCGGGGAGGGGACTGAGCAGTTCTTC | CANRAGEGTEQFF | TRBJ2-1 | TRBD2 | TRBV5-1 | few